A single sample gave rise to the 9 T cell receptor beta chains below, sequenced in a study of blood T cell repertoires in COVID-19. TCRdb keeps only in-frame clones here, not all; method: immunoSEQ multiplex PCR. The sample has 160,000 or so clones, approximately 80% seen once. The sequenced sample consisted of peripheral blood. All receptors come from a human donor in a cohort sampled during active COVID-19.

The rearrangement joins TRBV5-3 to TRBJ2-1; possibly TRBD2 for D (5 bases). TRBV5-3 qualifies as an ORF whose function is uncertain. The CDR3 consists of 18 residues. V lost 0 bases to trimming and J lost 7 bases, with 23 bases between them. The CDR3 DNA follows: TGTGCCAGAAGCTTGGTGGTACCGGGCGGGTTTACGACTAATGAGCAGTTCTTC. Amino acid sequence: CARSLVVPGGFTTNEQFF.

This chain connects TRBV30 to TRBJ1-3, with a tentative D call TRBD1 (6 bases). This CDR3 region has 14 residues. Germline CDR1 is GTSNPN and CDR2 is SVGIG (reference sequence). The V gene lost 0 bases and the J gene lost 2 bases, with 8 bases spanning the gap. The DNA of the CDR3 is TGTGCCTGGAGTGTTACAGGGCCTGGAAACACCATATATTTT. Its translation: CAWSVTGPGNTIYF.

The chain carries TRBV6-5 and TRBJ1-5; D possibly corresponds to TRBD1 (6 bases). The CDR3 has 15 residues. The germline V gene encodes CDR1 MNHEY and CDR2 SVGAGI. V lost 5 bases and J lost 2, with 13 bases in between. The CDR3 DNA sequence: TGTGCCAGCAGTCTAGGGGGGGGAGGCAATCAGCCCCAGCATTTT. Its translation: CASSLGGGGNQPQHF.

The genes are TRBV6-6 and TRBJ1-1; D uncertain. The V and J ends lost 5 bases and 1 base respectively, with 20 bases between them. The CDR3 spans 17 residues. Germline loops: CDR1 MNHNY, CDR2 SVGAGI (reference sequence). Here the CDR3 DNA reads TGTGCCAGCAGTGGATCAGTTACTAAACCGTCGAACACTGAAGCTTTCTTT. This codes for CASSGSVTKPSNTEAFF.

This clone was seen many times. The DNA of the CDR3 is TGTGCCAGCTCAACAGGGTTACTTAACGAGCAGTACTTC. It codes for CASSTGLLNEQYF. This chain links TRBV18 with TRBJ2-7; a possible D gene is TRBD1 (6 bases). The CDR3 loop spans 13 amino acids. Germline V gene sequence: CDR1 KGHSH, CDR2 LQKENI. V lost 5 bases and J 5 bases, leaving 13 bases between the germline ends.

The chain uses TRBV6-2 or TRBV6-3 and TRBJ2-7, with D possibly being TRBD1 (6 bases). Deletions cut 5 bases from V and 5 bases from J, with 10 bases between. CDR3 length equals 12 residues. CDR1 and CDR2 (germline): MNHEY, SVGEGT. CDR3 protein: CASSIGTNEQYF. The CDR3 nucleotides read TGTGCCAGCAGTATTGGGACAAACGAGCAGTACTTC.

As to this clone: One end of the junction does not line up with germline, which may come from a read error. The V gene is TRBV7-7, the J gene TRBJ2-1; 12 positions agree with TRBD2. The CDR3 runs 18 residues. Germline assignment: CDR1 SSHAT and CDR2 FNYEAQ (reference sequence). DNA for the CDR3: TGTGCTAGCAGCTTAACGCTAGCGGGAGGGCCCCTTCACAATGAGCAGTTCTTC. It is translated as CASSLTLAGGPLHNEQFF.

The rearrangement links TRBV6-2 or TRBV6-3 to TRBJ1-1; the D gene is possibly TRBD1 (6 bases). The V gene lost 5 bases and the J gene lost 1 base, with 11 bases spanning the gap. CDR3 length: 14 amino acids. Germline loops: CDR1 MNHEY, CDR2 SVGEGT. CDR3 amino acids: CASSIMTGNTEAFF. The DNA of the CDR3 is TGTGCCAGCAGTATTATGACAGGGAACACTGAAGCTTTCTTT.

This rearrangement joins TRBV11-1 to TRBJ2-7, with a tentative D call TRBD1 (6 bases). V was trimmed by 5 bases and J by 1 base, leaving 18 bases between them. The CDR3 has 16 residues. CDR1 is SGHAT and CDR2 is FQDESV in the germline V gene (reference sequence). CDR3 in amino acids: CASSPVGRRGSYEQYF. As DNA, the CDR3 is TGTGCCAGCAGCCCAGTCGGGCGAAGGGGGTCCTACGAGCAGTACTTC.